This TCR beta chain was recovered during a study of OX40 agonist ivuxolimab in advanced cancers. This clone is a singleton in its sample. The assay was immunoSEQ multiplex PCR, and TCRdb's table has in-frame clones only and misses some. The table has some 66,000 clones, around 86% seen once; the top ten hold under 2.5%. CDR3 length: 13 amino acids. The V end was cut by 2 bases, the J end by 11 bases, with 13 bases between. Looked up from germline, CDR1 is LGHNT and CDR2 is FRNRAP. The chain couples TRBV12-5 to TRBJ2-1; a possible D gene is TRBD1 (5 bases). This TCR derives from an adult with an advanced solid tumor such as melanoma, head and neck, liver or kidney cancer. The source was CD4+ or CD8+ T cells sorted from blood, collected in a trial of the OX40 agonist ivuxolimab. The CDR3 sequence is CASGLMNRHQQFF. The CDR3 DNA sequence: TGTGCTAGTGGTTTGATGAACAGGCATCAGCAGTTCTTC.